This T cell receptor (beta chain) stems from a study of blood T cell repertoires in COVID-19. Turning to the study itself: COVID-19 samples from acute and convalescent phases originated in the United States, Italy and Spain. The cDNA or gDNA used as material had been derived from T cells, B-cell-depleted T cells, or PBMCs.

The authors' processing: Estimation of nucleated cell counts was performed using reference gene primer amplification. Assay: immunoSEQ multiplex PCR; the TCRdb copy retains only in-frame clones and omits some. V and J calls and clone size are those listed in that table; D and trimming were worked out from the DNA. Counted here are approximately 120,000 clones, roughly 82% occurring once; the ten biggest clones make up approximately 5%. V dropped 3 bases and J dropped 6; count of bases not matched to a gene: 12. The germline CDR1 and CDR2 sequences are SGHKS and YYEKEE (reference sequence). The CDR3 runs to 18 residues.

V usage is TRBV5-5 and J usage is TRBJ1-6, with 10 bases that match TRBD1. The TCR sequence derives from a human donor in a cohort sampled during active COVID-19. Sequencing was carried out using peripheral blood. This CDR3 reads CASSSGQGRPLGNSPLHF. CDR3 DNA: TGTGCCAGCAGCTCGGGACAGGGGAGGCCCCTTGGTAATTCACCCCTCCACTTT.